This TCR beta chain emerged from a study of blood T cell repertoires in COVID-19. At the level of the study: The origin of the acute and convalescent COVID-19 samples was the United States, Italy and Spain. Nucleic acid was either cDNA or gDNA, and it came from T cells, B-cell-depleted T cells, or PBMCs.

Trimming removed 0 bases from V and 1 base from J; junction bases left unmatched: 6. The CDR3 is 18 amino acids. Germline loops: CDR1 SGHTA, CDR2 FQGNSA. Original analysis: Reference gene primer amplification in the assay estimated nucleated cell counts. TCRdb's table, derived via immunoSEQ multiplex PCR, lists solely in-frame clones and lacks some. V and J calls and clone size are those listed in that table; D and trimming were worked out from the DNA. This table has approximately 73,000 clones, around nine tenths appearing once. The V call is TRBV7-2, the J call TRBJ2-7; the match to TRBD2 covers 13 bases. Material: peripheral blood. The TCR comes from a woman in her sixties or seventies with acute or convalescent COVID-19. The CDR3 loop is CASSLAGTSGVFSYEQYF. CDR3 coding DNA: TGTGCCAGCAGCTTAGCCGGGACTAGCGGGGTCTTTTCCTACGAGCAGTACTTC.